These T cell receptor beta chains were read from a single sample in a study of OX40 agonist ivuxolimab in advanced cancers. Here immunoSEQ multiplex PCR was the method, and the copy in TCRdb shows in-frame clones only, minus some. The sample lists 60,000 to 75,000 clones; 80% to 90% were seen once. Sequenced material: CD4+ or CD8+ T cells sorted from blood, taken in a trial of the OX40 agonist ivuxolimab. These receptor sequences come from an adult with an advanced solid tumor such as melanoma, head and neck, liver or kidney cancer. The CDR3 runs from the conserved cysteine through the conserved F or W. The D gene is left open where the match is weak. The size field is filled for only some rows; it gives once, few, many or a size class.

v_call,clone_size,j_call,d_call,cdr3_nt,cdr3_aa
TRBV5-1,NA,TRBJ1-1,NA,TGCGCCAGCAGCTTGAGACAGGCCAACACTGAAGCTTTCTTT,CASSLRQANTEAFF
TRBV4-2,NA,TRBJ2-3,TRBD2,TGTGCCAGCAGCCAAGGTACCCTAGCGGGAGAGGCAGATACGCAGTATTTT,CASSQGTLAGEADTQYF
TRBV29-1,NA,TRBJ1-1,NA,TGCAGCGTTGTTTTCGGGACACCAAACACTGAAGCTTTCTTT,CSVVFGTPNTEAFF
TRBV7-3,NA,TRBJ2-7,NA,TGTGCCAGCAGCTTAACTGGGCAGGGAGGATACGAGCAGTACTTC,CASSLTGQGGYEQYF
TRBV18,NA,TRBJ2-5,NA,TGTGCCAGCTCACCTCCGCCAGGAGAGACCCAGTACTTC,CASSPPPGETQYF
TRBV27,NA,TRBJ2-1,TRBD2,TGTGCCAGCAGTTTAGTTGGCGGGAGATCGTTCTTC,CASSLVGGRSFF
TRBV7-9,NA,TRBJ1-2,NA,TGTGCCAGCAGCCCCGGTGGAGGGGACTATGGCTACACCTTC,CASSPGGGDYGYTF
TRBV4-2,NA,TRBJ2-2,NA,TGTGCCAGCAGCCAAGATCTCACCGGGGAGCTGTTTTTT,CASSQDLTGELFF
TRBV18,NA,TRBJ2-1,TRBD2,TGTGCCAGCTCACTCAGCCCCCCCAGCGGGAGCGGTAATGAGCAGTTCTTC,CASSLSPPSGSGNEQFF
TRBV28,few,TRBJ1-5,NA,TGCGCCAGCAGTTCCCGCCTTTTGACCCAGCATTTT,CASSSRLLTQHF
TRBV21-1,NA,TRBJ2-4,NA,TGTGCCAGCAGTCCCCCCGGGGGCGAGGGCAAAAACATTCAGTACTTC,CASSPPGGEGKNIQYF
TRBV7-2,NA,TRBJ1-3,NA,TGTGCCAGCAGCTCCTTCGGAAACACCATATATTTT,CASSSFGNTIYF
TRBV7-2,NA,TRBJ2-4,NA,TGTGCCAGCAGCGTCATATTAAACATTCAGTACTTC,CASSVILNIQYF
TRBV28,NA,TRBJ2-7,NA,TGTGCCAGCAGTGGGGGGACAGCCATTTACGAGCAGTACTTC,CASSGGTAIYEQYF
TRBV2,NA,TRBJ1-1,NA,TGTGCCAGCAGTGAGGAGAGTGGCACTGAAGCTTTCTTT,CASSEESGTEAFF